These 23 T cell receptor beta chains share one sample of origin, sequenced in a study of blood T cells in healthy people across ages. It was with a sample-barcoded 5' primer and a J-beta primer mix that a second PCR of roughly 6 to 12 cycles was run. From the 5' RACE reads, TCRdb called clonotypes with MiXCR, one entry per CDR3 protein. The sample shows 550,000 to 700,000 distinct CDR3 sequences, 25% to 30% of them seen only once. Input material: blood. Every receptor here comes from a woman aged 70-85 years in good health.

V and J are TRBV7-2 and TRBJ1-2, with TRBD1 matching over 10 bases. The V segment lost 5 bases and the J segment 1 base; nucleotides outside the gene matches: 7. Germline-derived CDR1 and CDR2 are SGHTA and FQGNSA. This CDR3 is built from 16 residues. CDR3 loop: CASSPRTGGLNYGYTF. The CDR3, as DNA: TGTGCCAGCAGCCCCCGGACAGGGGGGCTTAACTATGGCTACACCTTC.

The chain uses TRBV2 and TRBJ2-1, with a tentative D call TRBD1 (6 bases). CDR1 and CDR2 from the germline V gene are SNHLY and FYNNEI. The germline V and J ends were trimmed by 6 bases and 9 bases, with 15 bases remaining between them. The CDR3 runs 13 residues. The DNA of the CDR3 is TGTGCCAGCAGCCAGGACAGTATGGGTGAGCAGTTCTTC. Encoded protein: CASSQDSMGEQFF.

The CDR3 reads CASSLGGNGVGQYF. CDR3 nucleotide sequence: TGTGCCAGCAGTTTAGGTGGGAATGGAGTTGGGCAGTACTTC. The rearrangement links TRBV12-3 or TRBV12-4 to TRBJ2-7; D gene uncertain. This CDR3 comprises 14 residues. V gave up 1 base and J gave up 9 bases, with 16 bases separating them.

The CDR3: CASTPGLAGNNEQFF. The CDR3 DNA sequence: TGTGCCAGCACCCCGGGACTAGCGGGTAACAATGAGCAGTTCTTC. The chain joins TRBV12-3 or TRBV12-4 to TRBJ2-1; 12 positions agree with TRBD2. The CDR3 has 15 amino acids. Unmatched junction bases numbered 6, after V lost 7 bases and J lost 5 bases.

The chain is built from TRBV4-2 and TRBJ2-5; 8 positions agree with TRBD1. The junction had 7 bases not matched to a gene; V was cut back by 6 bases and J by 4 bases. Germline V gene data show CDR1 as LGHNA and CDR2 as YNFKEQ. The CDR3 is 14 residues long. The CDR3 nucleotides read TGTGCCAGCAGGCGAGGACAGGGTGGAGAGACCCAGTACTTC. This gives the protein CASRRGQGGETQYF.

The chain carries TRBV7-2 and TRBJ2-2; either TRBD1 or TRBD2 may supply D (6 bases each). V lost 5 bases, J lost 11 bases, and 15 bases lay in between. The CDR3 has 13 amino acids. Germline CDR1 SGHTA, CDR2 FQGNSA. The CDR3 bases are TGTGCCAGCAGCCGAGACAGGAGGGGAGAGCTGTTTTTT. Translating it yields CASSRDRRGELFF.

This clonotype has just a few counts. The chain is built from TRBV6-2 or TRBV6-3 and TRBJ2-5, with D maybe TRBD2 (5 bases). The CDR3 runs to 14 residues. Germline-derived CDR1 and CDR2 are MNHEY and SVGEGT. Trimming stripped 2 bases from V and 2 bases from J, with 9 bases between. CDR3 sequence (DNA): TGTGCCAGCAGTTACGCGGGTGGGCAAGAGACCCAGTACTTC. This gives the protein CASSYAGGQETQYF.

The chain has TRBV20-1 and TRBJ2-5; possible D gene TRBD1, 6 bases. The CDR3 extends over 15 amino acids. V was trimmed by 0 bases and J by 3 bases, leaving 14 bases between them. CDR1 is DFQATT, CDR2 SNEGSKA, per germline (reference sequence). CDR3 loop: CSAREARQVEETQYF. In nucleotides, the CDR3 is TGCAGTGCTAGAGAGGCCCGACAGGTCGAAGAGACCCAGTACTTC.

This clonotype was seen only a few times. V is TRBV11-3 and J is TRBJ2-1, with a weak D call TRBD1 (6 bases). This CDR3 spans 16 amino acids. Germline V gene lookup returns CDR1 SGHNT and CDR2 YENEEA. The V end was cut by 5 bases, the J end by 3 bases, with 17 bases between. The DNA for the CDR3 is TGTGCCAGCAGCACGGGACACTCTGGGGGCTACAATGAGCAGTTCTTC. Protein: CASSTGHSGGYNEQFF.

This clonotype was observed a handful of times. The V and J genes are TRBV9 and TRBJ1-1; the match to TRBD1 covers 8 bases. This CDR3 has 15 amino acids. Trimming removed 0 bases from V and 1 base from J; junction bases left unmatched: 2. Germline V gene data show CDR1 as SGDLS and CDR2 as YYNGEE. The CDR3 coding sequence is TGTGCCAGCAGCGTAGTCCAGGGGGCGAACACTGAAGCTTTCTTT. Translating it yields CASSVVQGANTEAFF.

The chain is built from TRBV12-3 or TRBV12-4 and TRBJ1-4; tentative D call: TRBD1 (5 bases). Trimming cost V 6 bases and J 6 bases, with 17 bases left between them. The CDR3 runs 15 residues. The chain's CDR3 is CASSPMGGWHEKLFF. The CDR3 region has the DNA TGTGCCAGCAGCCCCATGGGGGGGTGGCATGAAAAACTGTTTTTT.

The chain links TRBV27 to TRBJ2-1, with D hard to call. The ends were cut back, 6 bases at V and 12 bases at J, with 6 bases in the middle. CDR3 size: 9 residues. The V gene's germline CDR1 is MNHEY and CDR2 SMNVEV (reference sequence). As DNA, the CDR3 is TGTGCCAGCAGGGACGGGCAGTTCTTC. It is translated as CASRDGQFF.

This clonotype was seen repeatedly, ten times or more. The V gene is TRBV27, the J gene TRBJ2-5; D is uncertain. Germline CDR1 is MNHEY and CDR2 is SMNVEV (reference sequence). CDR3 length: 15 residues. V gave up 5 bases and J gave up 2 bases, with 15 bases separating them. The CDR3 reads CASSPTPHKQETQYF. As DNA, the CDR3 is TGTGCCAGCAGTCCCACCCCGCACAAGCAAGAGACCCAGTACTTC.

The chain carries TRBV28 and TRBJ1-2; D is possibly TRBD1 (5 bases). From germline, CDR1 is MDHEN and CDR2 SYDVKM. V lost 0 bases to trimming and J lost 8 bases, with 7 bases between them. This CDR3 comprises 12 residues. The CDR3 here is CASSLWGEGYTF. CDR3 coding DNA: TGTGCCAGCAGTTTATGGGGGGAAGGCTACACCTTC.

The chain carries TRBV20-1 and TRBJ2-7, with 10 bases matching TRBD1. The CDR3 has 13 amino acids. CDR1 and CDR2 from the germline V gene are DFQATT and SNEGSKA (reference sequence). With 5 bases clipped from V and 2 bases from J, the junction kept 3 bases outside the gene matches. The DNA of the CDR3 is TGCAGTGCTGGGGGGACAGGGGCCTACGAGCAGTACTTC. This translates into CSAGGTGAYEQYF.

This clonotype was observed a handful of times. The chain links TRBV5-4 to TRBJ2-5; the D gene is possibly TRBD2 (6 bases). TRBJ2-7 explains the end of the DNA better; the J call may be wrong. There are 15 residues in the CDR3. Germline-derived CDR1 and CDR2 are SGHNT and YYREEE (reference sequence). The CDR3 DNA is TGTGCCAGCAGCTTGGCCGGGGGAGGTGGATACGAGCAGTACTTC. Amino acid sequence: CASSLAGGGGYEQYF.

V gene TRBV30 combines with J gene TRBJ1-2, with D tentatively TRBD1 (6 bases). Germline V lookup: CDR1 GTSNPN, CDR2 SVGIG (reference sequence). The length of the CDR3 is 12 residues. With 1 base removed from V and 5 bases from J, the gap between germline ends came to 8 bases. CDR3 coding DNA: TGTGCCTGGAGTGGGGGGCCTTATGGCTACACCTTC. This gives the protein CAWSGGPYGYTF.

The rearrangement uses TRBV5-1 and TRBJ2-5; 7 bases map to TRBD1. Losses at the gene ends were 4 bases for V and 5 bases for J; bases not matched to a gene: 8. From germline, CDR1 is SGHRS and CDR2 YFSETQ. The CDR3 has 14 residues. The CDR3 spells CASSTLQGLETQYF. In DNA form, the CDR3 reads TGCGCCAGCAGCACTTTACAGGGGCTTGAGACCCAGTACTTC.

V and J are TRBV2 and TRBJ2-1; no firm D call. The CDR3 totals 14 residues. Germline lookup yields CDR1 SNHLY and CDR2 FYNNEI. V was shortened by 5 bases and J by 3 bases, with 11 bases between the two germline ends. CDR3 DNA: TGTGCCAGCAGTAATTCCTATGGCTACAATGAGCAGTTCTTC. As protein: CASSNSYGYNEQFF.

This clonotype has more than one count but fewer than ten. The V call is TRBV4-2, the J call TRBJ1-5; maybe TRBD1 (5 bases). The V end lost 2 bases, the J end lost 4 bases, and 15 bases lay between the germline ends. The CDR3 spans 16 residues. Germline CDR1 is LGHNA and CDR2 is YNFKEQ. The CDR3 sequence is CASSQLFGGRNQPQHF. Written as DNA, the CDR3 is TGTGCCAGCAGCCAACTTTTCGGGGGGAGGAATCAGCCCCAGCATTTT.

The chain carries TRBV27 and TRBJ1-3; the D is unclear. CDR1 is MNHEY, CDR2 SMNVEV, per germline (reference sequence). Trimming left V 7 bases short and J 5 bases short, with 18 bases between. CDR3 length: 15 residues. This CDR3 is CASNRQASGRNTIYF. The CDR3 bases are TGTGCCAGCAATCGGCAGGCGAGTGGGAGAAACACCATATATTTT.

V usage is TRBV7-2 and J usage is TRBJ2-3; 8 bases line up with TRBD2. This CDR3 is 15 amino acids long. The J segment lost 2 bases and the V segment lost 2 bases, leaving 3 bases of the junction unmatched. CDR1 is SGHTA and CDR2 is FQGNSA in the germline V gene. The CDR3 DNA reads TGTGCCAGCAGCTTACAGCGGGGGAACACAGATACGCAGTATTTT. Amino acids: CASSLQRGNTDTQYF. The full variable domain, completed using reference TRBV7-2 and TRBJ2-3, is GAGVSQSPSNKVTEKGKDVELRCDPISGHTALYWYRQSLGQGLEFLIYFQGNSAPDKSGLPSDRFSAERTGGSVSTLTIQRTQQEDSAVYLCASSLQRGNTDTQYFGPGTRLTVL.

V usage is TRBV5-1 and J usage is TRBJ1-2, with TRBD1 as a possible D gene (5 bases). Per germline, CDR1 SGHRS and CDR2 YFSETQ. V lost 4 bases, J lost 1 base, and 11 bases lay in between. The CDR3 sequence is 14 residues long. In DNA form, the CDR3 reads TGCGCCAGCAGCGCCGACAGCCGTAACTATGGCTACACCTTC. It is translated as CASSADSRNYGYTF.